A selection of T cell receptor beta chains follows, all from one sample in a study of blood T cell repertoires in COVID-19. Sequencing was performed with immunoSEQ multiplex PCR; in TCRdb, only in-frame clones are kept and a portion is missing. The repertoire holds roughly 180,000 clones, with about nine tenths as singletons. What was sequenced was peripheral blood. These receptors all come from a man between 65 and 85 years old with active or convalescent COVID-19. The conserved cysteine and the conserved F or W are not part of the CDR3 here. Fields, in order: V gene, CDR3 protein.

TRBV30 AWSDWSYTGELF
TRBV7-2 ASSLEGGGTDTQY
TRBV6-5 ASSYSILTANTEAF
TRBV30 AWASRGDTEAF
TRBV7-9 ASEGVYEQY
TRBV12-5 ASGLGGGSQETQY
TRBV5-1 ASSLETGSGFYEQY
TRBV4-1 ASSQVSGAGELF
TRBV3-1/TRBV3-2 ASSQDRSGGLEPGELF
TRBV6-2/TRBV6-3 ASSYPTSGSAKNIQY
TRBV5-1 ASSSYSSGAGTDTQY
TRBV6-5 ASGQGSIYEQY
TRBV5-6 ASSRGQGAFTEAF
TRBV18 ASSPPGGWTEAF
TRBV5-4 ASSLRGLARYNEQF
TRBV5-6 ASSLALTAQETQY
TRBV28 ASGVGDRSYNEQF
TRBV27 ASSFSGFGNTIY
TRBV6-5 ASSYGGQGVETQY
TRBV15 ATSRGGPGGTYEQY
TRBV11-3 ASSSQGGVQY
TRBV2 ASREGQERGNQPQH
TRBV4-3 ASSPSSRLEKLF
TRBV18 ASSPSGHRGTYEQY
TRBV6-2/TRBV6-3 ASTYLVGGARDTEAF
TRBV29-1 SADSGTGRQETQY
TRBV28 ASSLGGVSNQPQH
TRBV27 ASSSPLSSYNEQF